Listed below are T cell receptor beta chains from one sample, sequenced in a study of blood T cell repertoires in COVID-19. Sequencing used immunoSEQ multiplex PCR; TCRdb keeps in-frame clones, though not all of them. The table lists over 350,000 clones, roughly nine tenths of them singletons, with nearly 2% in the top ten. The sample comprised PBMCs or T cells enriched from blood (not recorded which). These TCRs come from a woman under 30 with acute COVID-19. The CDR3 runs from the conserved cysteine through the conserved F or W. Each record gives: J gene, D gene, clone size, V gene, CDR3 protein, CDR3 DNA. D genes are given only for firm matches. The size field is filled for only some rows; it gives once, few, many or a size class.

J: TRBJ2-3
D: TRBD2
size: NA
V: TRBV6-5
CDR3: CASSYSTGGGTQYF
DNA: TGTGCCAGCAGTTACTCAACCGGCGGGGGGACGCAGTATTTT

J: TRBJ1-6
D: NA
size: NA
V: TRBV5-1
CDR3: CASSDVRGGYNSPLHF
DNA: TGCGCCAGCAGCGACGTAAGGGGTGGGTATAATTCACCCCTCCACTTT

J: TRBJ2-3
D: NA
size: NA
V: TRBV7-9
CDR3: CAGSLAAPATQYF
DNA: TGTGCCGGCAGCTTAGCGGCCCCCGCTACGCAGTATTTT

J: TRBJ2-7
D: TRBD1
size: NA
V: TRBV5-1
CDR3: CASSLGTGTYEQYF
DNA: TGCGCCAGCAGCCTTGGGACAGGAACCTACGAGCAGTACTTC

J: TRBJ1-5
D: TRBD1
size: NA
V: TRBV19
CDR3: CASEDRGSNQPQHF
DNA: TGTGCCAGCGAGGACAGGGGAAGCAATCAGCCCCAGCATTTT

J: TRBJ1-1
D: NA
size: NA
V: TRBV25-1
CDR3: CASSYSSAEAFF
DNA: TGTGCCAGCAGCTACTCCAGCGCTGAAGCTTTCTTT

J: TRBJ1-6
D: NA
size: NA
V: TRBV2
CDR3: CASRGSSSPLHF
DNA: TGTGCCAGCAGGGGGAGTTCCTCACCCCTCCACTTT

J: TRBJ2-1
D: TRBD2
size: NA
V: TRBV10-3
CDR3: CAISESTGAGGYNEQFF
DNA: TGTGCCATCAGTGAGTCGACAGGAGCGGGGGGTTACAATGAGCAGTTCTTC

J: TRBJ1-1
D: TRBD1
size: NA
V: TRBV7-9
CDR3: CASSSARKGQGLRTEAFF
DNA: TGTGCCAGCAGCTCCGCAAGAAAGGGACAGGGGCTACGGACTGAAGCTTTCTTT

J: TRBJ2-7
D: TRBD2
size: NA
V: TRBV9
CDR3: CASSVAASGTLSYYEQYF
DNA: TGTGCCAGCAGCGTAGCGGCTAGCGGGACCCTATCTTACTACGAGCAGTACTTC

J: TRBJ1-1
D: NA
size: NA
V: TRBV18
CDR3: CASSIVENTEAFF
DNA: TGTGCCAGCTCAATAGTAGAGAACACTGAAGCTTTCTTT

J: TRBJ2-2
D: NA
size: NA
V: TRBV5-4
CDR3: CASSLGQKGELFF
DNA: TGTGCCAGCAGCTTGGGACAGAAAGGGGAGCTGTTTTTT

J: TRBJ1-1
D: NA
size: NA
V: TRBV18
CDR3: CASSPTEGSEAFF
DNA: TGTGCCAGCTCACCCACGGAGGGTAGTGAAGCTTTCTTT

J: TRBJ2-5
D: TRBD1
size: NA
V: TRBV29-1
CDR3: CSVEVNRGETQYF
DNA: TGCAGCGTTGAAGTCAACAGGGGAGAGACCCAGTACTTC

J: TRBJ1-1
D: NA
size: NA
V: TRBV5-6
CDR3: CASSLLGRTDTEAFF
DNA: TGTGCCAGCAGTTTATTGGGGCGAACTGACACTGAAGCTTTCTTT

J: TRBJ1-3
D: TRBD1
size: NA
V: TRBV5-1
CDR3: CASSLTATGTGHSGNTIYF
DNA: TGCGCCAGCAGCTTGACGGCGACAGGGACGGGGCACTCTGGAAACACCATATATTTT

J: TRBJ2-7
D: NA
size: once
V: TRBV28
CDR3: CASSFSSYEQYF
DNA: TGTGCCAGCAGTTTTAGCTCCTACGAGCAGTACTTC

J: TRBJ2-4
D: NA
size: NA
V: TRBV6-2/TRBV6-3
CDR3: CASSWAGLAKNIQYF
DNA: TGTGCCAGCAGTTGGGCGGGTCTGGCCAAAAACATTCAGTACTTC

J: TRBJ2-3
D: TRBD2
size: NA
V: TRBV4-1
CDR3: CASSQAGGPSNTQYF
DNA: TGCGCCAGCAGCCAAGCGGGAGGGCCCTCAAATACGCAGTATTTT

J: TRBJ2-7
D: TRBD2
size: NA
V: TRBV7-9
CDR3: CASSSIGLAEEQYF
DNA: TGTGCCAGCAGCTCGATCGGACTAGCGGAAGAGCAGTACTTC

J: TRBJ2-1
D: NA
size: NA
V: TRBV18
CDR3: CASSPPSRGNDEQFF
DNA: TGTGCCAGCTCACCACCCTCTAGGGGCAACGATGAGCAGTTCTTC

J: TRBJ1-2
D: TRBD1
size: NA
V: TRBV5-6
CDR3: CASSLMDRGLRNYGYTF
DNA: TGTGCCAGCAGCTTAATGGACAGGGGACTACGTAACTATGGCTACACCTTC

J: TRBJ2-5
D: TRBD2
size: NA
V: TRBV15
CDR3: CATSRRPGLGETQYF
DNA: TGTGCCACCAGCAGGAGGCCGGGACTAGGGGAGACCCAGTACTTC

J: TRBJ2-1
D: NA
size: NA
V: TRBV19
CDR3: CASSSETLASGGEQFF
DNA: TGTGCCAGTAGTTCCGAAACCCTAGCGTCTGGGGGGGAGCAGTTCTTC

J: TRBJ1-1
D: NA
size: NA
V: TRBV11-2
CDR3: CASSLGLMNTEAFF
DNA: TGTGCCAGCAGCTTAGGACTCATGAACACTGAAGCTTTCTTT

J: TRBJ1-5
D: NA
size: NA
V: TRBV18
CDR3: CASSDQRPGPQHF
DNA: TGTGCCAGCTCAGACCAAAGGCCGGGGCCCCAGCATTTT

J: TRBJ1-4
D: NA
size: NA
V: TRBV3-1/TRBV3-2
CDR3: CASSQESPLLYREAAEKLFF
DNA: TGTGCCAGCAGCCAAGAGTCCCCCCTCCTTTACAGGGAAGCGGCTGAAAAACTGTTTTTT

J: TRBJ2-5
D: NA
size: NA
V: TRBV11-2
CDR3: CASSLVTGMVETQYF
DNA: TGTGCCAGCAGCTTAGTTACAGGGATGGTTGAGACCCAGTACTTC

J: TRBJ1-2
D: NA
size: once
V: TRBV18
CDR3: CASSPLRANYGYTF
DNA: TGTGCCAGCTCACCACTCCGAGCTAACTATGGCTACACCTTC

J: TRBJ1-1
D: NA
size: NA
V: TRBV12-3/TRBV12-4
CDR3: CASSLRRNTEAFF
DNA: TGTGCCAGCAGTTTAAGGAGAAACACTGAAGCTTTCTTT

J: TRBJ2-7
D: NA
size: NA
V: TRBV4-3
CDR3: CASSNQIESEQYF
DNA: TGCGCCAGCAGCAACCAAATAGAAAGCGAGCAGTACTTC

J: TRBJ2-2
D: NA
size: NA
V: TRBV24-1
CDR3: CATSDGERTGELFF
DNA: TGTGCCACCAGTGACGGCGAGCGCACCGGGGAGCTGTTTTTT

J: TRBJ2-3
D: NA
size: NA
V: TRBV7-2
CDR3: CASSTRVILASTDTQYF
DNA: TGTGCCAGCAGCACCCGGGTGATTCTCGCCAGCACAGATACGCAGTATTTT

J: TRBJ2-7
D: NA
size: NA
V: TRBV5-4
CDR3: CASSYSGTYEQYF
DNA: TGTGCCAGCAGTTATTCCGGGACCTACGAGCAGTACTTC

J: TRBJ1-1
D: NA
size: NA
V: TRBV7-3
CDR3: CASSLGGLSRAFF
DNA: TGTGCCAGCAGCTTAGGCGGGTTATCTAGAGCTTTCTTT

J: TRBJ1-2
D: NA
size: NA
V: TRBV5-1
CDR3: CASSLVRGANYGYTF
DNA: TGCGCCAGCAGCTTGGTCCGGGGGGCGAACTATGGCTACACCTTC

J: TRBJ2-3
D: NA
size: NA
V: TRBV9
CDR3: CASSVWLETDTQYF
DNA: TGTGCCAGCAGCGTATGGTTAGAAACAGATACGCAGTATTTT

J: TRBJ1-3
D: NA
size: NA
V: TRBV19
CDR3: CASRTGQTRRNTIYF
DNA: TGTGCCAGTAGGACCGGACAGACCAGGAGAAACACCATATATTTT

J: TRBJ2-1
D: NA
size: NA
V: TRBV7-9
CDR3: CASSSDSYEQFF
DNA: TGTGCCAGCAGCTCGGACAGCTATGAGCAGTTCTTC

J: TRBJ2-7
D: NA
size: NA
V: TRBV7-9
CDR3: CASSLGTIHYEQYF
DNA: TGTGCCAGCAGCTTAGGGACTATCCATTACGAGCAGTACTTC

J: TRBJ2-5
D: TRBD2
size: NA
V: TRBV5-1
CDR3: CASSSLGAGGRETQYF
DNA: TGCGCCAGCAGCTCCCTCGGGGCGGGAGGTCGAGAGACCCAGTACTTC

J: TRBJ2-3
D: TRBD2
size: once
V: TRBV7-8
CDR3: CASSPGLAGPTDTQYF
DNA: TGTGCCAGCAGCCCGGGACTAGCGGGACCAACAGATACGCAGTATTTT

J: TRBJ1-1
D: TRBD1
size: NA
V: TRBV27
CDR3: CASSARQGTNTEAFF
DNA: TGTGCCAGCAGTGCAAGACAGGGGACGAACACTGAAGCTTTCTTT

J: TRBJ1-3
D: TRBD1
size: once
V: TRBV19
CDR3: CASSIGTGVGNTIYF
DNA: TGTGCCAGTAGTATCGGGACAGGGGTTGGAAACACCATATATTTT

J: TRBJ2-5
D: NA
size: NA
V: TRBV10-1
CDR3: CASSDPTSQETQYF
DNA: TGCGCCAGCAGTGACCCGACTAGCCAAGAGACCCAGTACTTC

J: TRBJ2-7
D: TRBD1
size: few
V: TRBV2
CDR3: CASNILDRVEQYF
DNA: TGTGCCAGCAATATACTAGACAGGGTCGAGCAGTACTTC

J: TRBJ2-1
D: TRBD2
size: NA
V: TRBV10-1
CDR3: CASRGTSGPLLNNEQFF
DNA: TGCGCCAGCAGGGGGACTAGCGGCCCCCTGTTGAACAATGAGCAGTTCTTC

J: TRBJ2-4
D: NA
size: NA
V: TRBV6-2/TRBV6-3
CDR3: CASSRQSNIQYF
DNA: TGTGCCAGCAGTCGACAGAGCAACATTCAGTACTTC